Listed below are T cell receptor beta chains from one sample, sequenced in a study of cytomegalovirus exposure and HLA in healthy donors. Sequencing used immunoSEQ multiplex PCR; TCRdb keeps in-frame clones, though not all of them. The sample has some 50,000 clones; 85% to 95% are singletons. Sequencing used PBMCs. Every receptor here comes from a woman aged 18 to 35 in good health and CMV-seronegative. Each CDR3 is given with its conserved first and last residue. The D gene is left open where the match is weak. The size field is filled for only some rows; it gives once, few, many or a size class.

V: TRBV11-2; J: TRBJ2-1; D: TRBD2; size: NA; CDR3: CASSATSGYNEQFF; DNA: TGTGCCAGCAGCGCGACTAGCGGATACAATGAGCAGTTCTTC
V: TRBV30; J: TRBJ1-5; D: NA; size: NA; CDR3: CAWSSTATDQPQHF; DNA: TGTGCCTGGAGTTCAACAGCAACTGATCAGCCCCAGCATTTT
V: TRBV4-2; J: TRBJ2-5; D: TRBD2; size: NA; CDR3: CASSQEPRGGIQTQYF; DNA: TGTGCCAGCAGCCAAGAACCGCGGGGGGGCATTCAGACCCAGTACTTC
V: TRBV5-1; J: TRBJ1-5; D: NA; size: once; CDR3: CARPGRREGVSNQPQHF; DNA: TGCGCCAGGCCGGGGAGACGGGAGGGGGTTAGCAATCAGCCCCAGCATTTT
V: TRBV5-4; J: TRBJ1-2; D: NA; size: NA; CDR3: CASSPTESAYGYTF; DNA: TGTGCCAGCAGCCCAACAGAGTCCGCCTATGGCTACACCTTC
V: TRBV6-5; J: TRBJ2-5; D: TRBD1; size: NA; CDR3: CASSWDRGVETQYF; DNA: TGTGCCAGCAGTTGGGACAGGGGAGTAGAGACCCAGTACTTC
V: TRBV4-3; J: TRBJ2-1; D: NA; size: NA; CDR3: CASSQSVGGAKNNEQFF; DNA: TGCGCCAGCAGCCAATCGGTCGGAGGGGCGAAGAACAATGAGCAGTTCTTC
V: TRBV13; J: TRBJ2-3; D: TRBD2; size: NA; CDR3: CASSLPLGGGETDTQYF; DNA: TGTGCCAGCAGCCTCCCTCTTGGCGGGGGGGAGACAGATACGCAGTATTTT
V: TRBV5-6; J: TRBJ2-2; D: TRBD2; size: NA; CDR3: CASSSSGGNTGELFF; DNA: TGTGCCAGCAGCTCTAGCGGGGGGAACACCGGGGAGCTGTTTTTT
V: TRBV11-3; J: TRBJ2-3; D: NA; size: NA; CDR3: CASSWGLSTDTQYF; DNA: TGTGCCAGCAGCTGGGGACTCAGCACAGATACGCAGTATTTT
V: TRBV2; J: TRBJ2-7; D: TRBD1; size: NA; CDR3: CASSLMGQTYEQYF; DNA: TGTGCCAGCAGCCTTATGGGACAGACCTACGAGCAGTACTTC
V: TRBV21-1; J: TRBJ1-2; D: NA; size: once; CDR3: CASSTYSILNYGYTF; DNA: TGTGCCAGCAGCACCTACAGCATTCTTAACTATGGCTACACCTTC
V: TRBV5-1; J: TRBJ2-1; D: NA; size: NA; CDR3: CASSLTVDHEQFF; DNA: TGCGCCAGCAGCTTAACAGTCGATCATGAGCAGTTCTTC
V: TRBV29-1; J: TRBJ2-6; D: NA; size: NA; CDR3: CSVARAGANVLTF; DNA: TGCAGCGTTGCGAGGGCTGGGGCCAACGTCCTGACTTTC
V: TRBV27; J: TRBJ1-4; D: NA; size: NA; CDR3: CASSLSRVEKLFF; DNA: TGTGCCAGCAGTTTATCCAGGGTCGAAAAACTGTTTTTT
V: TRBV19; J: TRBJ1-2; D: NA; size: NA; CDR3: CASSITTRGSYGYTF; DNA: TGTGCCAGTAGTATCACCACTCGTGGTAGCTATGGCTACACCTTC
V: TRBV5-4; J: TRBJ2-3; D: TRBD2; size: once; CDR3: CASSPSGASTDTQYF; DNA: TGTGCCAGCAGCCCTAGCGGAGCTAGCACAGATACGCAGTATTTT
V: TRBV9; J: TRBJ2-1; D: TRBD2; size: NA; CDR3: CASSVDLAANEQFF; DNA: TGTGCCAGCAGCGTAGATCTAGCGGCTAATGAGCAGTTCTTC
V: TRBV9; J: TRBJ2-6; D: NA; size: NA; CDR3: CASSVGIGDTSGANVLTF; DNA: TGTGCCAGCAGCGTAGGGATAGGGGATACCTCTGGGGCCAACGTCCTGACTTTC
V: TRBV6-1; J: TRBJ1-1; D: TRBD1; size: NA; CDR3: CASIRGLIAFF; DNA: TGTGCCAGCATCAGGGGGCTGATAGCTTTCTTT
V: TRBV25-1; J: TRBJ2-5; D: TRBD1; size: NA; CDR3: CASTHFDRGIETQYF; DNA: TGTGCCAGCACCCATTTCGACAGGGGGATAGAGACCCAGTACTTC
V: TRBV11-3; J: TRBJ1-1; D: NA; size: NA; CDR3: CASGESRYSEAFF; DNA: TGTGCCAGCGGGGAGAGTAGGTACTCTGAAGCTTTCTTT
V: TRBV4-1; J: TRBJ2-1; D: NA; size: NA; CDR3: CASSQESVLEQFF; DNA: TGCGCCAGCAGCCAAGAGAGTGTCCTTGAGCAGTTCTTC
V: TRBV19; J: TRBJ2-3; D: NA; size: few; CDR3: CASSSGQWDTDTQYF; DNA: TGTGCCAGTAGTTCCGGACAGTGGGACACAGATACGCAGTATTTT
V: TRBV14; J: TRBJ2-2; D: TRBD2; size: NA; CDR3: CASSQGTSGPSNTGELFF; DNA: TGTGCCAGCAGCCAAGGGACTAGCGGGCCTTCGAACACCGGGGAGCTGTTTTTT
V: TRBV6-1; J: TRBJ1-1; D: NA; size: NA; CDR3: CASSTGNTEAFF; DNA: TGTGCCAGCAGTACAGGGAACACTGAAGCTTTCTTT
V: TRBV2; J: TRBJ2-7; D: TRBD2; size: NA; CDR3: CASSLGTSVYEQYF; DNA: TGTGCCAGCAGTTTAGGGACTAGCGTCTACGAGCAGTACTTC
V: TRBV9; J: TRBJ1-1; D: NA; size: NA; CDR3: CASSAPAQGLNTEAFF; DNA: TGTGCCAGCAGCGCCCCGGCGCAGGGTCTGAACACTGAAGCTTTCTTT
V: TRBV30; J: TRBJ2-1; D: TRBD2; size: NA; CDR3: CAWSLTSGRATEQFF; DNA: TGTGCCTGGAGTCTGACTAGCGGGAGGGCCACTGAGCAGTTCTTC
V: TRBV5-1; J: TRBJ1-5; D: TRBD1; size: few; CDR3: CASSFSGTGGDQPQHF; DNA: TGCGCCAGCAGCTTCAGCGGGACAGGGGGCGATCAGCCCCAGCATTTT
V: TRBV5-6; J: TRBJ2-3; D: TRBD2; size: NA; CDR3: CASSLWTSGMTDTQYF; DNA: TGTGCCAGCAGCTTGTGGACTAGCGGGATGACAGATACGCAGTATTTT
V: TRBV9; J: TRBJ2-3; D: NA; size: NA; CDR3: CASSVQDYTDTQYF; DNA: TGTGCCAGCAGCGTCCAGGACTACACAGATACGCAGTATTTT
V: TRBV5-1; J: TRBJ1-2; D: NA; size: NA; CDR3: CASRPFGQSIYGYTF; DNA: TGCGCCAGCAGACCCTTTGGACAGTCCATCTATGGCTACACCTTC
V: TRBV5-6; J: TRBJ2-5; D: NA; size: NA; CDR3: CASSSIRETQYF; DNA: TGTGCCAGCAGCTCCATTCGGGAGACCCAGTACTTC
V: TRBV7-2; J: TRBJ1-5; D: NA; size: NA; CDR3: CASSFERGRNQPQHF; DNA: TGTGCCAGCAGCTTCGAGAGGGGGAGAAATCAGCCCCAGCATTTT
V: TRBV7-9; J: TRBJ1-1; D: NA; size: NA; CDR3: CASSLEQGPEAFF; DNA: TGTGCCAGCAGCTTAGAACAGGGCCCTGAAGCTTTCTTT
V: TRBV5-1; J: TRBJ1-2; D: NA; size: NA; CDR3: CASSFRQGEGYTF; DNA: TGCGCCAGCAGCTTTCGGCAGGGTGAAGGCTACACCTTC
V: TRBV20-1; J: TRBJ2-5; D: TRBD2; size: NA; CDR3: CTVLAAETQYF; DNA: TGCACCGTACTAGCGGCAGAGACCCAGTACTTC
V: TRBV11-3; J: TRBJ1-1; D: NA; size: NA; CDR3: CASSAWPGGDEAFF; DNA: TGTGCCAGCAGCGCTTGGCCCGGGGGAGATGAAGCTTTCTTT
V: TRBV27; J: TRBJ2-1; D: NA; size: NA; CDR3: CASLKGAHVANEQFF; DNA: TGTGCCAGCCTAAAAGGGGCCCATGTAGCCAATGAGCAGTTCTTC